This T cell receptor (beta chain) comes out of a study of T cells in localized non-small cell lung cancer. Measured with immunoSEQ multiplex PCR; TCRdb has only the in-frame clones, and not every one. This sample has about 3,400 clones; around a fifth occur once, and the top ten carry approximately 6.5%. Looked up from germline, CDR1 is KGHSH and CDR2 is LQKENI. The CDR3 spans 16 residues. Study results and caveats: Increased T cell density in blood showed an association with longer overall survival. T cell clonality was highest in uninvolved adjacent lung, above tumor. Out of the top 100 tumor clones, a median approximately 57 were seen in adjacent lung.

To note about this clone: Its matching antigen is unknown. One junction end disagrees with the germline gene, perhaps due to a read error.

This receptor was taken from a man aged 18-49 years with stage II lung adenocarcinoma. The rearrangement links TRBV18 to TRBJ2-2; 7 nucleotides match TRBD1. The specimen was lung tumor tissue, collected before any cancer treatment. CDR3 sequence: CASSPYARGITGKLFF. The CDR3 DNA is TGTGCCAGCTCACCATATGCCAGGGGGATCACCGGGAAGCTGTTTTTT. Full variable domain (outside the CDR3, taken from reference TRBV18 and TRBJ2-2): NAGVMQNPRHLVRRRGQEARLRCSPMKGHSHVYWYRQLPEEGLKFMVYLQKENIIDESGMPKERFSAEFPKEGPSILRIQQVVRGDSAAYFCASSPYARGITGKLFFGEGSRLTVL.